The 7 T cell receptor beta chains listed next were all sequenced from one sample in a study of cytomegalovirus exposure and HLA in healthy donors. Produced via immunoSEQ multiplex PCR; TCRdb's table is partial and in-frame only. In the table there are some 170,000 clones, 85% to 90% of which are singletons. Input material: PBMCs. The source of these receptors is a woman aged 18-30 years in good health and CMV-seropositive.

This rearrangement joins TRBV19 to TRBJ1-2; no clear D gene. Between the trimmed V and J ends, which lost 2 bases and 4 bases, there was a span of 11 bases. Germline V gives CDR1 LNHDA, CDR2 SQIVND (reference sequence). The CDR3 runs 14 residues. CDR3 protein: CASSISQDFYGYTF. In nucleotides, the CDR3 is TGTGCCAGTAGTATATCGCAGGACTTCTATGGCTACACCTTC.

The count of this clone is one. The V and J genes are TRBV29-1 and TRBJ2-2; D gene uncertain. CDR3 length: 14 amino acids. Germline lookup yields CDR1 SQVTM and CDR2 ANQGSEA. Trimming cost V 7 bases and J 4 bases, with 16 bases left between them. In DNA, the CDR3 is TGCAGCGCCCCTCCCGCGGAAGGCACCGGGGAGCTGTTTTTT. This gives the protein CSAPPAEGTGELFF.

The chain is built from TRBV25-1 and TRBJ1-1, with 7 bases fitting TRBD1. V shed 4 bases and J 4 bases; nucleotides not matched to a gene: 6. Looked up from germline, CDR1 is MGHDK and CDR2 is SYGVNS. This CDR3 comprises 14 residues. The CDR3 loop reads CASSGFPGGTEAFF. The CDR3 coding sequence is TGTGCCAGCAGTGGGTTCCCAGGGGGCACTGAAGCTTTCTTT.

The J gene is TRBJ2-7, the V gene TRBV5-4; 10 nucleotides match TRBD2. CDR1 is SGHNT, CDR2 YYREEE, per germline (reference sequence). This CDR3 region has 16 residues. Trimming at V came to 4 bases and at J to 2 bases, leaving 9 bases not matched to a gene. Here the CDR3 reads CASSPGTSGVTYEQYF. The CDR3 DNA follows: TGTGCCAGCAGCCCGGGCACTAGCGGGGTTACCTACGAGCAGTACTTC.

This chain joins TRBV2 and TRBJ2-1; 10 nucleotides align to TRBD2. Germline V gives CDR1 SNHLY, CDR2 FYNNEI. This CDR3 has 13 amino acids. Trimming at V came to 2 bases and at J to 15 bases, leaving 7 bases not matched to a gene. The CDR3: CASSELAGAPGFF. CDR3 nucleotides: TGTGCCAGCAGTGAACTAGCGGGAGCTCCTGGGTTCTTC.

The chain carries TRBV11-1 and TRBJ1-2; 9 bases match TRBD1. The CDR3 is 13 residues long. Germline CDR1 reads SGHAT; CDR2 reads FQDESV (reference sequence). After removal of 6 bases from V and 12 bases from J, the junction contained 11 bases not matched to a gene. CDR3 region: CASSYDRDRDNTF. CDR3 nucleotide sequence: TGTGCCAGCAGTTATGACCGGGACAGGGATAACACCTTC.

This clone has a single count. The rearrangement joins TRBV19 to TRBJ1-5, with D possibly TRBD1 on 6 matching bases. The germline V gene has CDR1 LNHDA and CDR2 SQIVND (reference sequence). There are 16 residues in the CDR3. With 4 bases removed from V and 0 bases from J, the gap between germline ends came to 13 bases. CDR3 sequence reads: CASSTGQPYSNQPQHF. DNA of the CDR3: TGTGCCAGTAGTACAGGACAGCCTTATAGCAATCAGCCCCAGCATTTT.